Ten or more counts support the clone carrying this T cell receptor beta chain. The antigen is not known. The data are from a study of T cell repertoires in cytomegalovirus infection. In germline, CDR1 is SGHTA, CDR2 FQGNSA. The CDR3 totals 15 residues. The junction had 4 bases not matched to a gene; V was cut back by 5 bases and J by 0 bases. Via MiXCR, TCRdb re-called the reads, giving one row per CDR3 protein. Of a few hundred thousand distinct CDR3 sequences detected, more than 30% appear once; the ten largest clones hold under 20%. The source material was cultured PBMCs, sampled from culture after CMV antigen stimulation. The source is a human donor in good health (CMV status not recorded). Some clones in this sample may be carry-over from other donors' samples. This rearrangement joins TRBV7-2 to TRBJ2-1; 7 bases map to TRBD2. This CDR3 reads CASSPGLDSYNEQFF. CDR3 nucleotide sequence: TGTGCCAGCAGCCCTGGACTAGACTCCTACAATGAGCAGTTCTTC.